This T cell receptor (beta chain) was documented in a study of blood T cells in healthy people across ages. CDR3 size: 17 residues. Germline V gene sequence: CDR1 PRHDT, CDR2 FYEKMQ (reference sequence). The V and J ends lost 1 base and 3 bases, in that order; junction bases with no gene match: 8. The use of a sample-barcoded 5' primer and a J-beta primer mix characterized a second PCR of 7 to 11 cycles. Each cDNA molecule was tagged by a template-switch adaptor with 12 random nucleotides. TCRdb redid the calling of the 5' RACE reads with MiXCR, one entry per CDR3 protein. Here the sample spans 730,000 or so distinct CDR3 sequences, roughly 45% being singletons.

The source of this sequence is a woman in her sixties or seventies in good health. The sample was blood. The gene calls are TRBV13 and TRBJ2-4, with TRBD2 identical over 8 bases. In DNA, the CDR3 is TGTGCCAGCAGCTTAGCTCGTAACGGGGGGGACAAAAACATTCAGTACTTC. Its translation: CASSLARNGGDKNIQYF.